This T cell receptor beta chain appears in the sequencing data of a study of OX40 agonist ivuxolimab in advanced cancers. Study-wide results and caveats: CD4+ T cells averaged fewer expanded clones than CD8+ T cells. Circulating CD4+ and CD8+ T cells showed clonal expansion by week 6 at 0.1 to 3.0 mg/kg.

Details on this clone: No antigen is known for it.

Some clones are missing from TCRdb's copy, which holds only in-frame ones; the method was immunoSEQ multiplex PCR. The top ten hold roughly a quarter of the sample, which has more than 40,000 clones, under 90% seen once. A history of autoimmune disease or systemic immunosuppression excluded patients. CDR3 size: 16 residues. The sequence was obtained from an adult with an advanced solid tumor such as melanoma, head and neck, liver or kidney cancer. The specimen comprised CD4+ or CD8+ T cells sorted from blood, sampled in a trial of the OX40 agonist ivuxolimab. The chain combines TRBV1 with TRBJ2-5; the listed D gene, TRBD2, was not tested against the DNA. TRBV1 is listed as a pseudogene. CDR3 nucleotide sequence: TGCACCAGCAGCCGAGTCGGGACTTCCCCCCAAGAGACCCAGTACTTC. Translation gives CTSSRVGTSPQETQYF.